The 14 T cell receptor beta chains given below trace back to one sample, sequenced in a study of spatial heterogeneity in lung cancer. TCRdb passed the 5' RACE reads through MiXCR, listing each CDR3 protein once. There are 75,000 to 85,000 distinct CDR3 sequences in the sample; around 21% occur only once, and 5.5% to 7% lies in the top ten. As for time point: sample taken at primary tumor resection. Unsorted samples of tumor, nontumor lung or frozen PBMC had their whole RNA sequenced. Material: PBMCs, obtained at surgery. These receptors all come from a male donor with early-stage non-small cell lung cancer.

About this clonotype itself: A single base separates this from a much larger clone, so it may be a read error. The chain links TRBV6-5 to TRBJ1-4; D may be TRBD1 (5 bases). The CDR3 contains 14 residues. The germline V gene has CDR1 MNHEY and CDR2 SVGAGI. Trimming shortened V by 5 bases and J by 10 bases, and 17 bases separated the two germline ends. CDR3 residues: CASSPSRGGRKLFF. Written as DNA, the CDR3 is TGTGCCAGCAGTCCCTCCCGGGGGGGTAGAAAACTGTTTTTT.

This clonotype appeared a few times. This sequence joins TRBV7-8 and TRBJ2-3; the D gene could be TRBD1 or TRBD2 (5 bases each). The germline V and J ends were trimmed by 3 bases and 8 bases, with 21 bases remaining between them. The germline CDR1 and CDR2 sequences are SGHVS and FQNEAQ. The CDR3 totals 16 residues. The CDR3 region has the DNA TGTGCCAGCAGCTTCCCACCTGGGGGTTTCGAAGGTACGCAGTATTTT. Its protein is CASSFPPGGFEGTQYF.

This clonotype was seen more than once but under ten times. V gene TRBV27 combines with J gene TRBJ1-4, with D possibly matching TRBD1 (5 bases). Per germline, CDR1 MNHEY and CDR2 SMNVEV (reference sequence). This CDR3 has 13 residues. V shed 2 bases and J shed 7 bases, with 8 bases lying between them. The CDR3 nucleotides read TGTGCCAGCAGTTTACAGGGTTCTGAAAAACTGTTTTTT. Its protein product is CASSLQGSEKLFF.

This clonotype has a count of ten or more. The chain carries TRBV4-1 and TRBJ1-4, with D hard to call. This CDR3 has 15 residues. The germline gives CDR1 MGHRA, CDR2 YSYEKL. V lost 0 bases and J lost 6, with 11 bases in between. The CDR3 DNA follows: TGCGCCAGCAGCCAAGATAACCGGTTGGATGAAAAACTGTTTTTT. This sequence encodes CASSQDNRLDEKLFF.

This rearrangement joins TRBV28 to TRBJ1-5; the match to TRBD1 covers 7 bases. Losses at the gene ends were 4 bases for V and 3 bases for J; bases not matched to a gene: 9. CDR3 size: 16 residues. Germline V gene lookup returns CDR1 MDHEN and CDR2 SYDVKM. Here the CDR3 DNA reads TGTGCCAGCAGTTCCATATCGGGACAGCTCAATCAGCCCCAGCATTTT. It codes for CASSSISGQLNQPQHF.

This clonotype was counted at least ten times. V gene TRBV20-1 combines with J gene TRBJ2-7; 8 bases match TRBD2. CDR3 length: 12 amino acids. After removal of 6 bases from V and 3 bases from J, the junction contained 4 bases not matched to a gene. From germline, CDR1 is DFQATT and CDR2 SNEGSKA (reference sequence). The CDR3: CSARREGYEQYF. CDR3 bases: TGCAGTGCAAGACGGGAGGGCTACGAGCAGTACTTC.

The CDR3 protein is CATSEGQGGEQYF. For the CDR3, the DNA is TGTGCCACCAGTGAGGGACAGGGCGGCGAGCAGTACTTC. The chain recombines TRBV24-1 with TRBJ2-7; 9 bases align to TRBD1. The V gene end was trimmed by 4 bases and the J gene end by 6 bases; junction bases not matched to a gene: 3. Germline CDR1 reads KGHDR; CDR2 reads SFDVKD. The CDR3 has 13 amino acids.

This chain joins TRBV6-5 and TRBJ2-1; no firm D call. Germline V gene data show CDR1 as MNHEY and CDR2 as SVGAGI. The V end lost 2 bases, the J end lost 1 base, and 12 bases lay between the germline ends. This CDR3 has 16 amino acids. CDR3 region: CASSYGSRSSYNEQFF. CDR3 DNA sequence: TGTGCCAGCAGTTACGGGTCGCGGTCGTCCTACAATGAGCAGTTCTTC.

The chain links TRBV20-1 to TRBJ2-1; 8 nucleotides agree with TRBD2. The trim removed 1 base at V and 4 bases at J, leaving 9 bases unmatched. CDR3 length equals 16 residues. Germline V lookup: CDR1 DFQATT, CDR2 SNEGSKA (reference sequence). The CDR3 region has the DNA TGCAGTGCTAGAGCCGAATTAGCGGGAAGGTACAATGAGCAGTTCTTC. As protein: CSARAELAGRYNEQFF.

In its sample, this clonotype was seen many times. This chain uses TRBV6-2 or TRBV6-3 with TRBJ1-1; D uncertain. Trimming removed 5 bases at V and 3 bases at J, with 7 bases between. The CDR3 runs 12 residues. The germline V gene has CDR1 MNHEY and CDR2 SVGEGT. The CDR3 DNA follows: TGTGCCAGCAGTCGAAGCGACACTGAAGCTTTCTTT. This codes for CASSRSDTEAFF.

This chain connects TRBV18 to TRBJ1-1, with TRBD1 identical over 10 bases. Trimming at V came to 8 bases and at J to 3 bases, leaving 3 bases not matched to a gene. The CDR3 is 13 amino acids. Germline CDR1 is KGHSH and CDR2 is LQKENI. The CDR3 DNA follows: TGTGCCAGCGGACAGGGGGAGGACACTGAAGCTTTCTTT. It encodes CASGQGEDTEAFF.

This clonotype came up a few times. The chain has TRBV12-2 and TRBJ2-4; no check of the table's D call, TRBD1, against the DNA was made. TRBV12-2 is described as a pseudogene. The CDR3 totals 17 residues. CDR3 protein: CASRCPRQDGTKNIQYF. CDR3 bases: TGTGCAAGTCGCTGCCCAAGACAGGACGGGACCAAAAACATTCAGTACTTC.

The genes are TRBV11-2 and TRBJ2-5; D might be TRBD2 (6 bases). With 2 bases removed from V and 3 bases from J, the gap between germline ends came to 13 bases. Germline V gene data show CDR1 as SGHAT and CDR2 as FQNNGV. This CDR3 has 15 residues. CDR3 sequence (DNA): TGTGCCAGCAGCTTATTGGGGGACTTTGAAGAGACCCAGTACTTC. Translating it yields CASSLLGDFEETQYF.

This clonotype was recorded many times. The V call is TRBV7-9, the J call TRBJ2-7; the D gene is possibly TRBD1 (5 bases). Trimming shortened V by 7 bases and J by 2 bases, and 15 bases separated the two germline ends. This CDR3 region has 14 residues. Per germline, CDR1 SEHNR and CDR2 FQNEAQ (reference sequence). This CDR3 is CASTPLRGTYEQYF. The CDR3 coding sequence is TGTGCCAGCACCCCCCTAAGGGGTACCTACGAGCAGTACTTC.